Reported below is one TCR beta chain. Its specificity is unknown. The data derive from a study of graft-versus-host responses after intestinal transplantation. Between the trimmed V and J ends, which lost 1 base and 6 bases, there was a span of 11 bases. CDR3 length equals 13 residues. CDR1 SGHDT and CDR2 YYEEEE come from the germline V gene. Assay used: immunoSEQ multiplex PCR; TCRdb lists only in-frame clones, some missing. This table has just under 85,000 clones, around 93% appearing once. The chain employs TRBV5-6 and TRBJ2-7; no reliable D call. The TCR originated in a human donor who was the organ donor for an intestinal transplant. The sample here was unstimulated CD8+ T cells sorted from spleen or lymph node cells, taken before transplant. The CDR3 bases are TGTGCCAGCAGCTTGAAGTGGGTGGGCGAGCAGTACTTC. Its translation: CASSLKWVGEQYF.